The 6 T cell receptor beta chains below come from one sample, sequenced in a study of technical replicates of blood from several donors listed by TCRdb under 2017. The method behind the library was the immunoSEQ multiplex PCR assay. TCRdb took this table from immuneACCESS and kept in-frame rearrangements with V and J called. Such tables lack part of the clones; where checked against another copy, unresolved V genes explain under half of the gap, and the rest is unexplained. This sample holds around 85,000 clones; roughly 94% were observed only once. The ten largest make up around 0.25% of the sample. Sequenced sample: T cells isolated from PBMCs. The origin of the receptors is a human donor in good health.

The genes are TRBV27 and TRBJ1-5; D is unclear. The length of the CDR3 is 14 residues. Looked up from germline, CDR1 is MNHEY and CDR2 is SMNVEV (reference sequence). Trimming pared 4 bases from V and 5 bases from J, leaving 12 bases between. The CDR3 sequence: CASSYAGSDQPQHF. The CDR3 DNA is TGTGCCAGCAGTTACGCGGGGTCGGATCAGCCCCAGCATTTT.

CDR3 in DNA: TGTGCCACCACCTACACAGGGTTTGGAGGAAACACCATATATTTT. Its protein product is CATTYTGFGGNTIYF. The chain links TRBV15 to TRBJ1-3, with D perhaps TRBD1 (6 bases). Trimming took 7 bases from V and 4 from J, leaving 17 bases between them. Germline V gene sequence: CDR1 LNHNV, CDR2 YYDKDF (reference sequence). The CDR3 sequence is 15 residues long. Full variable domain (rest looked up from reference TRBV15 and TRBJ1-3): DAMVIQNPRYQVTQFGKPVTLSCSQTLNHNVMYWYQQKSSQAPKLLFHYYDKDFNNEADTPDNFQSRRPNTSFCFLDIRSPGLGDTAMYLCATTYTGFGGNTIYFGEGSWLTVV.

The chain recombines TRBV6-1 with TRBJ1-2; 7 positions match TRBD1. Germline assignment: CDR1 MNHNS and CDR2 SASEGT. The CDR3 length is 16 residues. The V and J ends lost 4 bases and 0 bases, in that order; junction bases with no gene match: 8. CDR3 in amino acids: CASSVTYRGSNYGYTF. The CDR3, as DNA: TGTGCCAGCAGTGTTACTTACAGGGGTTCTAACTATGGCTACACCTTC.

The chain uses TRBV2 and TRBJ2-5; tentative D call: TRBD1 (5 bases). The germline V gene encodes CDR1 SNHLY and CDR2 FYNNEI. The CDR3 sequence is 14 residues long. Trimming took 11 bases from V and 4 from J, leaving 20 bases between them. In nucleotides, the CDR3 is TGTGCCGGCCAGCCAAGTAGGGGCGGAGAGACCCAGTACTTC. This sequence encodes CAGQPSRGGETQYF.

This rearrangement joins TRBV27 to TRBJ2-7, with 12 bases identical to TRBD1. The CDR3 length is 14 residues. Germline CDR1 is MNHEY and CDR2 is SMNVEV (reference sequence). V dropped 6 bases and J dropped 3; count of bases not matched to a gene: 3. This CDR3 is CASSRDRGRYEQYF. The CDR3 nucleotides are TGTGCCAGCAGCCGGGACAGGGGGCGCTACGAGCAGTACTTC.

The chain links TRBV30 to TRBJ2-7; TRBD1 matches 8 bases. CDR3 length equals 14 residues. After removal of 5 bases from V and 4 bases from J, the junction contained 10 bases not matched to a gene. Germline assignment: CDR1 GTSNPN and CDR2 SVGIG (reference sequence). Here the CDR3 DNA reads TGTGCCTGGGGACGTGGGGACAGGTATTACGAGCAGTACTTC. It yields the protein CAWGRGDRYYEQYF. Full variable domain (missing parts from reference TRBV30 and TRBJ2-7): SQTIHQWPATLVQPVGSPLSLECTVEGTSNPNLYWYRQAAGRGLQLLFYSVGIGQISSEVPQNLSASRPQDRQFILSSKKLLLSDSGFYLCAWGRGDRYYEQYFGPGTRLTVT.